The source of this TCR beta chain is a study of T cells in Graves' hyperthyroidism and ophthalmopathy. The germline gives CDR1 SQVTM, CDR2 ANQGSEA. The CDR3 is made up of 13 amino acids. The V end was cut by 0 bases, the J end by 4 bases, with 9 bases between. At least ten counts were recorded for this clonotype. RNA transcripts gave rise to amplified TCR beta CDR3 regions. With the HTBI primer set, the TCR CDR3 went through a first round of RT-PCR. TCRdb itself ran the multiplex PCR reads through MiXCR, one entry per CDR3 protein. This table holds over 500,000 distinct CDR3 sequences, 15% to 20% found once.

The source is a woman in her twenties or thirties with Graves' ophthalmopathy. The chain carries TRBV29-1 and TRBJ2-5, with D unclear. Sample: blood. The CDR3 DNA reads TGCAGCGTTGAAGATCGGCACCGAGAGACCCAGTACTTC. Translation: CSVEDRHRETQYF.